This TCR beta chain derives from a study of cytomegalovirus exposure and HLA in healthy donors. Notes on the study in general: The study carried out a later analysis of TCR beta sequences. It associated roughly 17,000 of them with specific HLA alleles at a false discovery rate of 0.05.

This PCR relied on a set of 60 Vbeta primers and 13 Jbeta primers. The table came from immunoSEQ multiplex PCR; TCRdb's copy has only in-frame clones and leaves some out. The sample carries roughly 98,000 clones, about 78% recorded once. Trimming removed 4 bases at V and 6 bases at J, with 13 bases between. Looked up from germline, CDR1 is SGHDN and CDR2 is FVKESK. This CDR3 is 13 amino acids long. Remarks on this clone: Antigen: not known.

The chain couples TRBV14 to TRBJ2-7, with D unresolved. The clonotype was recovered from a man aged 40-49 years in good health and CMV-seronegative. The source material was PBMCs. DNA of the CDR3: TGTGCCAGCAGCCCCCAAGTGTCGGGCGAGCAGTACTTC. This translates into CASSPQVSGEQYF.